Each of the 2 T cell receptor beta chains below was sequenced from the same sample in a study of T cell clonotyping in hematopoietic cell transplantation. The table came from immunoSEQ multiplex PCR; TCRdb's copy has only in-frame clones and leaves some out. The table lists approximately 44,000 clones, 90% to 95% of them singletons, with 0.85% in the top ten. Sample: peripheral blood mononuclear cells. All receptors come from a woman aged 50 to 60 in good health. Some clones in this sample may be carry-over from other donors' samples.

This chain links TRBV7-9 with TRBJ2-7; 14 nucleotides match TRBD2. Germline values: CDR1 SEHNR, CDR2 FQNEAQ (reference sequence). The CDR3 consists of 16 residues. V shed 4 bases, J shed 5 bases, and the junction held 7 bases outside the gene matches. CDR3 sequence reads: CASSSGLAGGQHEQYF. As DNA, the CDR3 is TGTGCCAGCAGCTCCGGACTAGCGGGGGGCCAGCACGAGCAGTACTTC.

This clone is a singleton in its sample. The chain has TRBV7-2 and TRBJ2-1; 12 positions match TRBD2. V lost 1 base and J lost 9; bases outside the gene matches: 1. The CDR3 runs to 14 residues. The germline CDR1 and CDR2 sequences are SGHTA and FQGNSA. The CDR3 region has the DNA TGTGCCAGCAGCTTAGGACTAGCGGGGGTTGAGCAGTTCTTC. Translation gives CASSLGLAGVEQFF.